The next 14 T cell receptor beta chains were all read from a single sample in a study of control samples from healthy donors and cancer patients. TCRdb keeps only in-frame clones here, not all; method: immunoSEQ multiplex PCR. Among roughly 120,000 clones listed, around 89% were seen once. Sequencing was carried out using blood. These TCRs come from a man in his forties or fifties in good health.

The rearrangement links TRBV5-1 to TRBJ2-5; weak D call: TRBD1 (6 bases). Trimming stripped 7 bases from V and 2 bases from J, with 15 bases between. This CDR3 region has 14 residues. The germline gives CDR1 SGHRS, CDR2 YFSETQ. CDR3 sequence (DNA): TGCGCCAGCGGTTCATCGGACAGTCAAGAGACCCAGTACTTC. Amino acid sequence: CASGSSDSQETQYF.

The chain is built from TRBV13 and TRBJ1-2, with D possibly being TRBD1 (5 bases). Trimming left V 5 bases short and J 5 bases short, with 12 bases between. The V gene's germline CDR1 is PRHDT and CDR2 FYEKMQ (reference sequence). This CDR3 contains 13 residues. The CDR3 DNA is TGTGCCAGCAGCCTCGGGACGAAGTATGGCTACACCTTC. It translates to CASSLGTKYGYTF.

The chain uses TRBV9 and TRBJ2-2, with 15 bases matching TRBD2. From germline, CDR1 is SGDLS and CDR2 YYNGEE. The CDR3 sequence is 17 residues long. V was pared by 4 bases and J by 5 bases, with 6 bases of the junction left unmatched. As DNA, the CDR3 is TGTGCCAGCAGCCCTTTTGGGACTAGCGGGGGGACCGGGGAGCTGTTTTTT. It specifies CASSPFGTSGGTGELFF. Full variable domain (outside the CDR3, taken from reference TRBV9 and TRBJ2-2): DSGVTQTPKHLITATGQRVTLRCSPRSGDLSVYWYQQSLDQGLQFLIQYYNGEERAKGNILERFSAQQFPDLHSELNLSSLELGDSALYFCASSPFGTSGGTGELFFGEGSRLTVL.

The chain employs TRBV9 and TRBJ2-1, with TRBD2 as a possible D gene (7 bases). Per the germline V gene, CDR1 is SGDLS and CDR2 is YYNGEE. V lost 6 bases and J 2 bases, leaving 15 bases between the germline ends. The CDR3 sequence is 15 residues long. Here the CDR3 reads CASNYGGGAYNEQFF. The DNA for the CDR3 is TGTGCCAGCAACTATGGAGGGGGGGCCTACAATGAGCAGTTCTTC.

This clone was observed a few times. V gene TRBV5-1 combines with J gene TRBJ1-4; D ambiguous. V lost 3 bases and J lost 5, with 11 bases in between. The CDR3 length is 14 residues. Per the germline V gene, CDR1 is SGHRS and CDR2 is YFSETQ. In DNA, the CDR3 is TGCGCCAGCAGCTATGGACGGCAGAATGAAAAACTGTTTTTT. This sequence encodes CASSYGRQNEKLFF.

The chain couples TRBV19 to TRBJ2-2, with 9 bases lining up with TRBD2. Unmatched junction bases numbered 11, after V lost 3 bases and J lost 3 bases. Germline lookup yields CDR1 LNHDA and CDR2 SQIVND (reference sequence). There are 18 residues in the CDR3. CDR3 sequence reads: CASSISGTSWVDTGELFF. The CDR3 nucleotides read TGTGCCAGTAGTATTTCCGGGACTAGCTGGGTTGACACCGGGGAGCTGTTTTTT.

V gene TRBV9 combines with J gene TRBJ2-5; D unresolved. The CDR3 contains 13 residues. Deletions cut 2 bases from V and 1 base from J, with 6 bases between. Germline-derived CDR1 and CDR2 are SGDLS and YYNGEE. In nucleotides, the CDR3 is TGTGCCAGCAGCGTTTCAACCCAAGAGACCCAGTACTTC. This gives the protein CASSVSTQETQYF.

V gene TRBV3-1 (or the pseudogene TRBV3-2) combines with J gene TRBJ1-3; unclear D gene. Germline CDR1 and CDR2: LGHDT and YNNKEL (reference sequence). Trimming took 0 bases from V and 2 from J, leaving 8 bases between them. The CDR3 is 15 amino acids. The CDR3 DNA reads as TGTGCCAGCAGCCAAGATCCAGGCGCTGGAAACACCATATATTTT. This sequence encodes CASSQDPGAGNTIYF.

The chain employs TRBV7-2 and TRBJ2-7, with 7 bases lining up with TRBD2. After removal of 6 bases from V and 2 bases from J, the junction contained 7 bases not matched to a gene. Germline CDR1 is SGHTA and CDR2 is FQGNSA. The CDR3 contains 14 residues. DNA of the CDR3: TGTGCCAGCAGAATGGGAGGGCAAGCCTACGAGCAGTACTTC. The encoded protein is CASRMGGQAYEQYF.

On this clone: The junction does not match germline at one end; this may be a read error. The chain links TRBV7-2 to TRBJ2-1, with 8 bases aligning to TRBD1. The CDR3 spans 15 residues. Germline assignment: CDR1 SGHTA and CDR2 FQGNSA. CDR3 coding DNA: TGTGCCAGCAGCCCTAGGACAGGGCCCTACAATGAGCGGTTCTTC. Its translation: CASSPRTGPYNERFF.

The rearrangement joins TRBV2 to TRBJ1-1; D remains ambiguous. V was trimmed by 7 bases and J by 6 bases, leaving 12 bases between them. CDR3 length: 12 amino acids. Germline V gives CDR1 SNHLY, CDR2 FYNNEI. The CDR3 here is CASKGGVSEAFF. The CDR3 region has the DNA TGTGCCAGCAAGGGTGGAGTCTCTGAAGCTTTCTTT.

This rearrangement joins TRBV4-1 to TRBJ1-1; the D gene is possibly TRBD1 (5 bases). Germline CDR1 is MGHRA and CDR2 is YSYEKL. The length of the CDR3 is 14 residues. V lost 1 base, J lost 8 bases, and 14 bases lay in between. The CDR3 nucleotides are TGCGCCAGCAGCCAAGCGTCGGGGACTGGGGAAGCTTTCTTT. The encoded protein is CASSQASGTGEAFF.

This clone was counted a few times. The chain is built from TRBV27 and TRBJ1-1; 7 positions match TRBD1. Germline lookup yields CDR1 MNHEY and CDR2 SMNVEV (reference sequence). V was clipped by 6 bases and J by 0 bases; unmatched bases: 4. This CDR3 comprises 14 residues. The CDR3 DNA reads TGTGCCAGCAGGACAGGGCCTATGAACACTGAAGCTTTCTTT. Translation: CASRTGPMNTEAFF.

This clone was observed a handful of times. J is TRBJ1-4 and V is TRBV5-1; D is unresolved. V shed 4 bases and J shed 2 bases, with 6 bases lying between them. Per germline, CDR1 SGHRS and CDR2 YFSETQ. The CDR3 is 13 residues long. CDR3 sequence (DNA): TGCGCCAGCAGCCAGGACACTAATGAAAAACTGTTTTTT. Residues: CASSQDTNEKLFF.